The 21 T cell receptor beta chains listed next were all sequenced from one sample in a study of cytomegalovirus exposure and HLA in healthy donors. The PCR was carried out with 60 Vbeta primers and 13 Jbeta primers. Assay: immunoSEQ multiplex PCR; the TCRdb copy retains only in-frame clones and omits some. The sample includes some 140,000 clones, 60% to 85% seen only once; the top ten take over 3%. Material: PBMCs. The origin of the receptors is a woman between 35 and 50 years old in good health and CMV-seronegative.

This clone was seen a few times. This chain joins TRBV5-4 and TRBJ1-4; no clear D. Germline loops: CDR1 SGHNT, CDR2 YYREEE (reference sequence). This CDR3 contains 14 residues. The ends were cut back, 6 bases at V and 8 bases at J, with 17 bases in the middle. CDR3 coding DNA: TGTGCCAGCAAGGGCGGGGTAGGACGCGAAAAACTGTTTTTT. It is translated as CASKGGVGREKLFF.

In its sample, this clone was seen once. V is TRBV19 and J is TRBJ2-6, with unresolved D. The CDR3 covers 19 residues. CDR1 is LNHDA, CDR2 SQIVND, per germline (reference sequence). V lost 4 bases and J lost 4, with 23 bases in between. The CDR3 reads CASSRRDPGTGTGANVLTF. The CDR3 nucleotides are TGTGCCAGTAGTAGGCGAGACCCCGGAACGGGTACAGGGGCCAACGTCCTGACTTTC.

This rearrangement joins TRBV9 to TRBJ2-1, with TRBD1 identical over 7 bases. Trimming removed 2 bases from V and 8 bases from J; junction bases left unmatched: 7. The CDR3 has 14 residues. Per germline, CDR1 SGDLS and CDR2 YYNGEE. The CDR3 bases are TGTGCCAGCAGCGTCACAGGGGAAAGCTATGAGCAGTTCTTC. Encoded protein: CASSVTGESYEQFF. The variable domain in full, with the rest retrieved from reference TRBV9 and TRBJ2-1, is DSGVTQTPKHLITATGQRVTLRCSPRSGDLSVYWYQQSLDQGLQFLIQYYNGEERAKGNILERFSAQQFPDLHSELNLSSLELGDSALYFCASSVTGESYEQFFGPGTRLTVL.

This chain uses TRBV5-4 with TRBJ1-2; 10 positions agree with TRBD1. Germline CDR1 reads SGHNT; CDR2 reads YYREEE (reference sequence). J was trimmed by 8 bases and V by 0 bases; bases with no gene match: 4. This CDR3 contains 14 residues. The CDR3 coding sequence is TGTGCCAGCAGCTTGGAGACAGGGGGCACGGGCTACACCTTC. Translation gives CASSLETGGTGYTF.

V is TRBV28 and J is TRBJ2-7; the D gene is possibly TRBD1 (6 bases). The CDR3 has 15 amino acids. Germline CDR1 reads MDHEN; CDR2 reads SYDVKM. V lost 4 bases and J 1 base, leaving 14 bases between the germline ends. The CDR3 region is CASSSGAGASYEQYF. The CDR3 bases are TGTGCCAGCAGTTCCGGTGCAGGGGCTTCCTACGAGCAGTACTTC.

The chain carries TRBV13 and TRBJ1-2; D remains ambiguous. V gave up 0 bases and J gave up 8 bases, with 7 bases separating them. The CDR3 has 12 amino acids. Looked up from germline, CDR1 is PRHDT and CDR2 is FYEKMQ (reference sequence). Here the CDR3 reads CASSLGLKGYTF. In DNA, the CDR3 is TGTGCCAGCAGCTTAGGCCTAAAAGGCTACACCTTC.

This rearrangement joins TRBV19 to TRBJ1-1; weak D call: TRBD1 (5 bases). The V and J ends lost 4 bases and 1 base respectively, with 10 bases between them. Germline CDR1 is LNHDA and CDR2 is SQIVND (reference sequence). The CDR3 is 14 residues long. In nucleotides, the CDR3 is TGTGCCAGTAGTACCTACCAGGGGAACACTGAAGCTTTCTTT. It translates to CASSTYQGNTEAFF.

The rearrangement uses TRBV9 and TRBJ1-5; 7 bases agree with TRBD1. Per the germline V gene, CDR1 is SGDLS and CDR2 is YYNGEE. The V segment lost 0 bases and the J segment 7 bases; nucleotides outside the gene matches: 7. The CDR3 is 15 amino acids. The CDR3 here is CASSVGDSLRQPQHF. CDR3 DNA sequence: TGTGCCAGCAGCGTAGGGGACAGTTTGAGGCAGCCCCAGCATTTT.

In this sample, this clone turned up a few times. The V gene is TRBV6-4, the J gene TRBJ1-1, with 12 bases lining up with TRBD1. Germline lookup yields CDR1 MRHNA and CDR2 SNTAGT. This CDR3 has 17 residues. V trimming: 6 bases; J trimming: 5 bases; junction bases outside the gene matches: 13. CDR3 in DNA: TGTGCCAGCAGAAGAACCGGGACAGGGGGCTCAAGAACTGAAGCTTTCTTT. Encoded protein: CASRRTGTGGSRTEAFF.

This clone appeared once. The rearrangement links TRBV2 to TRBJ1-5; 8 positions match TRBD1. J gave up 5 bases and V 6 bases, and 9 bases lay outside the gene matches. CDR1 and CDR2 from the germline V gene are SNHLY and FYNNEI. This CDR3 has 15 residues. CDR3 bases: TGTGCCAGCAGGCCAGGGGGCGGAGGGGATCAGCCCCAGCATTTT. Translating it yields CASRPGGGGDQPQHF.

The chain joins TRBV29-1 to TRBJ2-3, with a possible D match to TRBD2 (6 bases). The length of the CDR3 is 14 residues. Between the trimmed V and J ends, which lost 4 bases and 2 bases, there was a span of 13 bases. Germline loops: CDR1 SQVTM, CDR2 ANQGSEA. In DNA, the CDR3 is TGCAGCGTTGGGGACTTAACCTTCACAGATACGCAGTATTTT. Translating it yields CSVGDLTFTDTQYF.

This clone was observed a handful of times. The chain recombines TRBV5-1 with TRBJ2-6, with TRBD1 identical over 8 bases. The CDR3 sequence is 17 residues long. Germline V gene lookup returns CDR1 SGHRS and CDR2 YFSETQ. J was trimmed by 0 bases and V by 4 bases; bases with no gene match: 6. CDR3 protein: CASSRDRIPSGANVLTF. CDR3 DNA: TGCGCCAGCAGCCGGGACAGGATTCCCTCTGGGGCCAACGTCCTGACTTTC.

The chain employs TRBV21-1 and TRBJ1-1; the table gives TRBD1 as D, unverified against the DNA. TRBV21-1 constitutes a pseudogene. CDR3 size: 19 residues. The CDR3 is CASSQKSAGGASADTEAFF. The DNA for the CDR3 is TGTGCCAGCAGCCAAAAGAGCGCAGGGGGCGCTTCAGCGGACACTGAAGCTTTCTTT.

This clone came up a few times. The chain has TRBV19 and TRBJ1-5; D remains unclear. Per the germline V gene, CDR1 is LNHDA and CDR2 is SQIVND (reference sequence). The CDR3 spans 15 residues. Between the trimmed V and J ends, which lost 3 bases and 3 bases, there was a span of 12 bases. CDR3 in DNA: TGTGCCAGTAGTATCCCCAGATCGCTCAATCAGCCCCAGCATTTT. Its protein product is CASSIPRSLNQPQHF.

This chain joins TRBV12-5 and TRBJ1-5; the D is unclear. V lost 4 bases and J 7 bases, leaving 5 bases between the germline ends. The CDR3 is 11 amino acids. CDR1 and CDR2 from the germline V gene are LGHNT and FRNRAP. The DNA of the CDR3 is TGTGCTAGTGGTTCAGAACAGCCCCAGCATTTT. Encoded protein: CASGSEQPQHF.

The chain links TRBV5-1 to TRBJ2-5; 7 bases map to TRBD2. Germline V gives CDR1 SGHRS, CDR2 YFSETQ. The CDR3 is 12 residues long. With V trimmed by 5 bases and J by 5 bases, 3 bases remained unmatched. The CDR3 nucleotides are TGCGCCAGCAGACTAGCGCGCGAGACCCAGTACTTC. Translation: CASRLARETQYF.

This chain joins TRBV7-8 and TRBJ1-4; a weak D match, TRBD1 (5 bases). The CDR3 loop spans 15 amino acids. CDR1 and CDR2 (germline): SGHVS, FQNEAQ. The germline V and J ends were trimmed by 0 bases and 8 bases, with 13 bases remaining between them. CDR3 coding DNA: TGTGCCAGCAGCTTAGCGGGGCACGATGGAGAAAAACTGTTTTTT. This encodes CASSLAGHDGEKLFF.

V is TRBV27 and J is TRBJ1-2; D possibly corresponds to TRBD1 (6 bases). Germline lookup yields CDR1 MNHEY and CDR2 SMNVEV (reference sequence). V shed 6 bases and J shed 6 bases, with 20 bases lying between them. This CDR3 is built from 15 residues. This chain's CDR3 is CASSRGGAGTNGYTF. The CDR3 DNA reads TGTGCCAGCAGCAGGGGAGGGGCCGGAACGAATGGCTACACCTTC.

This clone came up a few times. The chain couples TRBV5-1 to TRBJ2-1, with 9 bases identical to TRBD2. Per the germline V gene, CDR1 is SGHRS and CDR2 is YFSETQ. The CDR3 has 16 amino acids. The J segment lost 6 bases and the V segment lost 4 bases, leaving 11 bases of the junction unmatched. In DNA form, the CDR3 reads TGCGCCAGCAGCGCGATCAGCGGGGGGCTGGGCAATGAGCAGTTCTTC. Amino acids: CASSAISGGLGNEQFF.

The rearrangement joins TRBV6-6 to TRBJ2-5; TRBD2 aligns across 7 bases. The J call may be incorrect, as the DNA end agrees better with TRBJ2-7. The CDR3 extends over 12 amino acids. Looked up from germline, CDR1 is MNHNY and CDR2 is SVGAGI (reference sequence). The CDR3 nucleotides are TGTGCCAGCAGACTCGGGGGGTACGAGCAGTACTTC. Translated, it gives CASRLGGYEQYF.

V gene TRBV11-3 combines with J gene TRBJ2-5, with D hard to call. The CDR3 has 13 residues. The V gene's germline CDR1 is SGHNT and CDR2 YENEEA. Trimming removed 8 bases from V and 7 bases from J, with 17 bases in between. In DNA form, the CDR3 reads TGTGCCAGCGCCCGAAGCGCCCCTGGGACCCAGTACTTC. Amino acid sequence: CASARSAPGTQYF.